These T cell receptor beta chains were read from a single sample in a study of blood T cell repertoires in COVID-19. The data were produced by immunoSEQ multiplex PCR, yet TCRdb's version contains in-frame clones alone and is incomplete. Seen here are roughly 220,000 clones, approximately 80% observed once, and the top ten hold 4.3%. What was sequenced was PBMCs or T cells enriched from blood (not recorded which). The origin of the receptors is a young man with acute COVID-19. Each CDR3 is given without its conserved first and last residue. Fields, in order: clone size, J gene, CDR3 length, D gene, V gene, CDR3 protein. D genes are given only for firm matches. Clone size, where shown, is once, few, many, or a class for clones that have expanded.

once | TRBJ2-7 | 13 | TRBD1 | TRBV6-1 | ASSEAEGQVYEQY
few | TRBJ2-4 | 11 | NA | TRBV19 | ASNGREKNIQY
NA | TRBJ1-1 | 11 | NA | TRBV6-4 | ASSDDYSTEAF
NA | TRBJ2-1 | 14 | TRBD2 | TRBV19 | ASQLAGSSSYNEQF
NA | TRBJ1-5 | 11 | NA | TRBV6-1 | ASREGPNQPQH
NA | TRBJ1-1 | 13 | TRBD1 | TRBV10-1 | ASSGGTGLDTEAF
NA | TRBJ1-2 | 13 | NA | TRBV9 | ASSPQIEGVYGYT
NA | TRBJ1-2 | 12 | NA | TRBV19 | ASSPGIGNYGYT
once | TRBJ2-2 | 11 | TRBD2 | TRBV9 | ASGGGNTGELF
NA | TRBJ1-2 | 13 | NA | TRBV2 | ASSEADSSYYGYT
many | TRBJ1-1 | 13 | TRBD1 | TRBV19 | ASSMSGTANTEAF
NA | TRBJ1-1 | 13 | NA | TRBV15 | ATSRTGQMNTEAF
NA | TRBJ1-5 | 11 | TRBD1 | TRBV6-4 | ASARTGNQPQH
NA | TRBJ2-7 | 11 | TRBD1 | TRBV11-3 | ASSRQGPSEQY
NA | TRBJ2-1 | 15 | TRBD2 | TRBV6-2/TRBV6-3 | ASSSRLAGDPYNEQF
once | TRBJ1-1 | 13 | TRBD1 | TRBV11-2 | ASSWGQTGFREAF
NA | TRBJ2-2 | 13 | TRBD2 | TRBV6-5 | ASNLAGGNTGELF
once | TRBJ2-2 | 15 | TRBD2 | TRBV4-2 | ASSQEGTGGPDGELF
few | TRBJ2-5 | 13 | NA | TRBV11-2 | ASSLVAGKIETQY
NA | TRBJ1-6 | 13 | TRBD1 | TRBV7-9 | ASSFGTGDNSPLH
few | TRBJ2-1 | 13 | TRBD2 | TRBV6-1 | ASSDSGGAYNEQF
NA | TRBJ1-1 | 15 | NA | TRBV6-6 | ASSPQGGGVANTEAF
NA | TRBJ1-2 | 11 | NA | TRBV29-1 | SVRTTLGYGYT
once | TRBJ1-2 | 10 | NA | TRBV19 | ASTDRYYGYT
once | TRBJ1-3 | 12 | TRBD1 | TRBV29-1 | SVGLGQVGNTIY
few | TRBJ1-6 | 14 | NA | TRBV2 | ASSEGTTTHNSPLH
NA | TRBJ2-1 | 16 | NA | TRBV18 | ASSPPSQGRISYNEQF
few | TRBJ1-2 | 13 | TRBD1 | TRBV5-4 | ASSLSGGASYGYT
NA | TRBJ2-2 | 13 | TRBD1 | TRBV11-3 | ASSPGGMGTGELF
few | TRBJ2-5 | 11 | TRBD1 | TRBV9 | ASSTTGGETQY
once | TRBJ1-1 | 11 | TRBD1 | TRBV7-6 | ASSRTGGTEAF
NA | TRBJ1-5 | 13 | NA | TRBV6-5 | ASSRTSGSNQPQH
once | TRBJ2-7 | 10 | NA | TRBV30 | AWNTGAGEQY
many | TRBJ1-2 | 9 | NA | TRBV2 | ASSADYGYT
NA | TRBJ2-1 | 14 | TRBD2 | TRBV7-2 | ASSPPGLAGGNEQF
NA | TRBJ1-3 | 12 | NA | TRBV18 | ASSPPQGRNTIY
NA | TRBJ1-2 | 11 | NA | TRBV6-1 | ASSEARGGGYT
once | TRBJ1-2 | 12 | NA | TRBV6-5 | ASSLMVQRDGYT
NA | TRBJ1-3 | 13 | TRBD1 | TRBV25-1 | ASSDFRGKENTIY
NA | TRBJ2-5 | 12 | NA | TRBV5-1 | ASSLEGRAETQY
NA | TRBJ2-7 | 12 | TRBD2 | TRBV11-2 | ASSWAGGSYEQY
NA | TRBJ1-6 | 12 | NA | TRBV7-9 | ASTATTGNSPLH
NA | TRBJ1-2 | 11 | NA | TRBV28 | ASSLVRVGGYT